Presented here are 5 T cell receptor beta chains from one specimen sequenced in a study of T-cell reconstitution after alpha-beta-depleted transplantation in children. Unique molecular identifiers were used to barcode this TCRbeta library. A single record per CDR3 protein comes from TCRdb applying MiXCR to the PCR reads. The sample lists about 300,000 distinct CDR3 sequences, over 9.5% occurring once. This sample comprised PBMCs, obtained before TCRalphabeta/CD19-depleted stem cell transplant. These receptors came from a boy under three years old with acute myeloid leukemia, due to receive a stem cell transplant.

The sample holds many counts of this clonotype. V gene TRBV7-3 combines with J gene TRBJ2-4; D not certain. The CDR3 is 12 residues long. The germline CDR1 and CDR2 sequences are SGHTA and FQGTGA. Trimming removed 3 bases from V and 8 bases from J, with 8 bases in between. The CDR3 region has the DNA TGTGCCAGCAGCTTGTGGGGTGACATTCAGTACTTC. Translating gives CASSLWGDIQYF.

CDR3 nucleotide sequence: TGTGCTAGTGGTTTGTTGCCCGAGGGGGAGACCCAGTACTTC. Amino acid sequence: CASGLLPEGETQYF. The J gene is TRBJ2-5, the V gene TRBV12-5; D tentatively reads TRBD1 or TRBD2 (5 bases each). Trimming pared 2 bases from V and 5 bases from J, leaving 12 bases between. This CDR3 is built from 14 residues. Germline CDR1 is LGHNT and CDR2 is FRNRAP.

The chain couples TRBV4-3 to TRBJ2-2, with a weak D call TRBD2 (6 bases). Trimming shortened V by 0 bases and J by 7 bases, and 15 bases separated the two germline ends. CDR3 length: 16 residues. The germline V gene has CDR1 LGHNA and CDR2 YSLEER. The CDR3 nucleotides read TGCGCCAGCAGCCAAGATGCGGGATGGGCGGGCGGGGAGCTGTTTTTT. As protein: CASSQDAGWAGGELFF.

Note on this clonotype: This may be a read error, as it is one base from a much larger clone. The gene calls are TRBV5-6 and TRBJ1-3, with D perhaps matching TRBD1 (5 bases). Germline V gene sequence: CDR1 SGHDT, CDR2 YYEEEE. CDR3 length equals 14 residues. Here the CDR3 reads CASSLPGTGNTIHF. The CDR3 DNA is TGTGCCAGCAGCTTGCCAGGGACTGGAAACACCATACATTTT. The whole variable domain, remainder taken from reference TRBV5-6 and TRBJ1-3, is DAGVTQSPTHLIKTRGQQVTLRCSPKSGHDTVSWYQQALGQGPQFIFQYYEEEERQRGNFPDRFSGHQFPNYSSELNVNALLLGDSALYLCASSLPGTGNTIHFGEGSWLTVV.

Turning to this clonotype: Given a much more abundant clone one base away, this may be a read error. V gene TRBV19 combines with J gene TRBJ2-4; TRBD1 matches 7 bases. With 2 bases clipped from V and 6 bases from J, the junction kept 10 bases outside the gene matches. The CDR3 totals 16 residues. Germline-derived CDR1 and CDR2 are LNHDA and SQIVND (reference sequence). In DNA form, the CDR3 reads TGTGCCAGTAGTATACCGTCGACAGGGTCCGGAAACATTCAGTACTTC. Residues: CASSIPSTGSGNIQYF.